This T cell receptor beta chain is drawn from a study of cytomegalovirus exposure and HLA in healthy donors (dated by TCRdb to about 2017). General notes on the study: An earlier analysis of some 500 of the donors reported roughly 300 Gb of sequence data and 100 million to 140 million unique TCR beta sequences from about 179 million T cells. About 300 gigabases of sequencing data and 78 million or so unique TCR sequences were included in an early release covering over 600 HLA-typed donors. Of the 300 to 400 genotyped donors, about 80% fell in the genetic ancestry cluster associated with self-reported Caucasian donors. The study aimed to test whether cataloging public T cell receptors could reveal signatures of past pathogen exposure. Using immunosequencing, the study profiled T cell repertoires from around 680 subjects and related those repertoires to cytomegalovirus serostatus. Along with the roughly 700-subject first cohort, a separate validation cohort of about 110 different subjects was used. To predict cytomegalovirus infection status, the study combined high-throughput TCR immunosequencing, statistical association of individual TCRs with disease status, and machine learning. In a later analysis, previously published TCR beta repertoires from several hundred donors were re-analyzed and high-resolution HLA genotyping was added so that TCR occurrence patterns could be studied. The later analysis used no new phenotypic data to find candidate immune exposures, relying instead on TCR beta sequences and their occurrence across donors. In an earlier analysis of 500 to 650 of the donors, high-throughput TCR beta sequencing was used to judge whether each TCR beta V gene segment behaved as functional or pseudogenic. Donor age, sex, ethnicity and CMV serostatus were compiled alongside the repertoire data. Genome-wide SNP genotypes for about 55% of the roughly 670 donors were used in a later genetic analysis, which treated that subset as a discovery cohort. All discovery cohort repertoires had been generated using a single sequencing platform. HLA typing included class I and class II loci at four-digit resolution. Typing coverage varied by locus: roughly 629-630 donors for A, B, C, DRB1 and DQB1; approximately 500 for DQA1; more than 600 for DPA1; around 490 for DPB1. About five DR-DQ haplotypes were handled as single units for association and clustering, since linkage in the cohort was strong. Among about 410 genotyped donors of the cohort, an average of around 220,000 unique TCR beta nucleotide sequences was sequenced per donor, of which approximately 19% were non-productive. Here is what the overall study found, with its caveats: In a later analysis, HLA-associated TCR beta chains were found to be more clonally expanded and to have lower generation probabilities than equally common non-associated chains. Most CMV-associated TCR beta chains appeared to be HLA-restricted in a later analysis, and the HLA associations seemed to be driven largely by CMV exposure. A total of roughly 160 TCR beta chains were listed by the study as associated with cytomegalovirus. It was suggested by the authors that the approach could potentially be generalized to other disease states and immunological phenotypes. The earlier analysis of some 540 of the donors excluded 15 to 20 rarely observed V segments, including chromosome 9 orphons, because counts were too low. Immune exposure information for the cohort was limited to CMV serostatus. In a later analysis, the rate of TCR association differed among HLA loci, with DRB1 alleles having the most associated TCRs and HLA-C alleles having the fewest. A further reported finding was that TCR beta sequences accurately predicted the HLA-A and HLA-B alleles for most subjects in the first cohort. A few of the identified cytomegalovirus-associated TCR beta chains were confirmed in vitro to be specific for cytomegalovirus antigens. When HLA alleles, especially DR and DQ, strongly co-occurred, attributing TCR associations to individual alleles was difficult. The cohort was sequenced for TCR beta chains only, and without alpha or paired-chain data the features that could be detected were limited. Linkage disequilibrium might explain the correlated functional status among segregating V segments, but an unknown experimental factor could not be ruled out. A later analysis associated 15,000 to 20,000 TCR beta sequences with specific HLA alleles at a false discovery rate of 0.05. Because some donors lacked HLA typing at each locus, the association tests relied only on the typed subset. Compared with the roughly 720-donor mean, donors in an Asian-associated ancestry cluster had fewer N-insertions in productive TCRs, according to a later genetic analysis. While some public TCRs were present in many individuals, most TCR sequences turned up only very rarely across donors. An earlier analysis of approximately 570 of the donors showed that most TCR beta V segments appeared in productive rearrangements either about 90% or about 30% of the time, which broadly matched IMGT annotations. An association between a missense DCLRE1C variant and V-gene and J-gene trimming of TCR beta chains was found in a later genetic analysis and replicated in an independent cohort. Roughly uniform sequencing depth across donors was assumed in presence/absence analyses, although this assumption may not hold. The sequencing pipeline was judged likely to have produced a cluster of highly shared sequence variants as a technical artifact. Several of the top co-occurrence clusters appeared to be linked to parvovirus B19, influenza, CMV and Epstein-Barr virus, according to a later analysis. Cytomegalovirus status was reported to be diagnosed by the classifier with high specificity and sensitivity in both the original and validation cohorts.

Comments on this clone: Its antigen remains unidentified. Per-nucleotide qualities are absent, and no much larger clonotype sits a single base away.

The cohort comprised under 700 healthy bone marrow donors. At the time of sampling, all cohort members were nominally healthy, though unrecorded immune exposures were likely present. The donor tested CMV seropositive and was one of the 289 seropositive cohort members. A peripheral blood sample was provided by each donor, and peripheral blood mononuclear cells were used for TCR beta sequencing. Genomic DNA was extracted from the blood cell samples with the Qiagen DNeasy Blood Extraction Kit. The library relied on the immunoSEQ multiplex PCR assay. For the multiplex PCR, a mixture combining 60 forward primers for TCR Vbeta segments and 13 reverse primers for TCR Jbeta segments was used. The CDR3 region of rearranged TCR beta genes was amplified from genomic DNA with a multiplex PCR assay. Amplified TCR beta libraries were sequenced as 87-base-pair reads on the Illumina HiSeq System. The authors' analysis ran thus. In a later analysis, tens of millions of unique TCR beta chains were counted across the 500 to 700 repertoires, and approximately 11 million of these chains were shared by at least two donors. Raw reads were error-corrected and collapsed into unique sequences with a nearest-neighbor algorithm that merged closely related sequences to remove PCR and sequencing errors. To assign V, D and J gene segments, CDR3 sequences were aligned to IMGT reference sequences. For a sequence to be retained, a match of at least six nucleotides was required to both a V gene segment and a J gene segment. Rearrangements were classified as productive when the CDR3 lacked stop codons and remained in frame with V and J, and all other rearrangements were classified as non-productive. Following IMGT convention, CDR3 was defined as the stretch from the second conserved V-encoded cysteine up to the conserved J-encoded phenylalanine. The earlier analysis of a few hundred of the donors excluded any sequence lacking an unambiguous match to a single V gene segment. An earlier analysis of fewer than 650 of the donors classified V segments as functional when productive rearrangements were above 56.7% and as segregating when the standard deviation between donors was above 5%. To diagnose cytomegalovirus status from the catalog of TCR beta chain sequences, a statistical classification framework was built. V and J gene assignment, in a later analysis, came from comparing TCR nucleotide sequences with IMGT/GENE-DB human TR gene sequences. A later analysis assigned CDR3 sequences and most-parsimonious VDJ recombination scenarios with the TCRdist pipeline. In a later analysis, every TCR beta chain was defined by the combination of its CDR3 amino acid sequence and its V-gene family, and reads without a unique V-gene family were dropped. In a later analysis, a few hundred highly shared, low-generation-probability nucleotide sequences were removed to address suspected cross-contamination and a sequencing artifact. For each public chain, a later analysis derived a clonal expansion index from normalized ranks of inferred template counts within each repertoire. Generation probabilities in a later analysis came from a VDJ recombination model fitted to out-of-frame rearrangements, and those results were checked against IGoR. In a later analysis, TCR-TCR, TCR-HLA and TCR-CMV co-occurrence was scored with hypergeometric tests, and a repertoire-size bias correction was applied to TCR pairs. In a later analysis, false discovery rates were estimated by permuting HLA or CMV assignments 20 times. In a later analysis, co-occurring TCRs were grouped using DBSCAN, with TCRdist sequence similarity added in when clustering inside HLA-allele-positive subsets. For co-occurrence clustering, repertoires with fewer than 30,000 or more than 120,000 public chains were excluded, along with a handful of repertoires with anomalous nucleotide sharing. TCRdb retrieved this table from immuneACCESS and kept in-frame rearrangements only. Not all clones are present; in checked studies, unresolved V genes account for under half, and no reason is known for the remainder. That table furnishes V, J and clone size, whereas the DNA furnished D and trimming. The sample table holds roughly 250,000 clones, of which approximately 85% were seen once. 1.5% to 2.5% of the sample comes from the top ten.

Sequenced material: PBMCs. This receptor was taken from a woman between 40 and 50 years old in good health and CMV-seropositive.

The CDR3 is CASSGGGLAGVETQYF. The sequenced DNA is TGTGCCAGCAGCGGAGGGGGGCTAGCGGGAGTTGAGACCCAGTACTTC. Here the chain combines TRBV5-4 and TRBJ2-5, and TRBD2 matches 10 of the central bases. From the germline V gene (reference sequence), CDR1 is SGHNT and CDR2 is YYREEE. The CDR3 spans 16 residues, from the cysteine through the phenylalanine. CDR3 DNA only is kept here, 48 bases in frame from base 1. Trimming accounts for 4 bases at V and 5 bases at J, while the number of junction bases matched to no gene is 11.